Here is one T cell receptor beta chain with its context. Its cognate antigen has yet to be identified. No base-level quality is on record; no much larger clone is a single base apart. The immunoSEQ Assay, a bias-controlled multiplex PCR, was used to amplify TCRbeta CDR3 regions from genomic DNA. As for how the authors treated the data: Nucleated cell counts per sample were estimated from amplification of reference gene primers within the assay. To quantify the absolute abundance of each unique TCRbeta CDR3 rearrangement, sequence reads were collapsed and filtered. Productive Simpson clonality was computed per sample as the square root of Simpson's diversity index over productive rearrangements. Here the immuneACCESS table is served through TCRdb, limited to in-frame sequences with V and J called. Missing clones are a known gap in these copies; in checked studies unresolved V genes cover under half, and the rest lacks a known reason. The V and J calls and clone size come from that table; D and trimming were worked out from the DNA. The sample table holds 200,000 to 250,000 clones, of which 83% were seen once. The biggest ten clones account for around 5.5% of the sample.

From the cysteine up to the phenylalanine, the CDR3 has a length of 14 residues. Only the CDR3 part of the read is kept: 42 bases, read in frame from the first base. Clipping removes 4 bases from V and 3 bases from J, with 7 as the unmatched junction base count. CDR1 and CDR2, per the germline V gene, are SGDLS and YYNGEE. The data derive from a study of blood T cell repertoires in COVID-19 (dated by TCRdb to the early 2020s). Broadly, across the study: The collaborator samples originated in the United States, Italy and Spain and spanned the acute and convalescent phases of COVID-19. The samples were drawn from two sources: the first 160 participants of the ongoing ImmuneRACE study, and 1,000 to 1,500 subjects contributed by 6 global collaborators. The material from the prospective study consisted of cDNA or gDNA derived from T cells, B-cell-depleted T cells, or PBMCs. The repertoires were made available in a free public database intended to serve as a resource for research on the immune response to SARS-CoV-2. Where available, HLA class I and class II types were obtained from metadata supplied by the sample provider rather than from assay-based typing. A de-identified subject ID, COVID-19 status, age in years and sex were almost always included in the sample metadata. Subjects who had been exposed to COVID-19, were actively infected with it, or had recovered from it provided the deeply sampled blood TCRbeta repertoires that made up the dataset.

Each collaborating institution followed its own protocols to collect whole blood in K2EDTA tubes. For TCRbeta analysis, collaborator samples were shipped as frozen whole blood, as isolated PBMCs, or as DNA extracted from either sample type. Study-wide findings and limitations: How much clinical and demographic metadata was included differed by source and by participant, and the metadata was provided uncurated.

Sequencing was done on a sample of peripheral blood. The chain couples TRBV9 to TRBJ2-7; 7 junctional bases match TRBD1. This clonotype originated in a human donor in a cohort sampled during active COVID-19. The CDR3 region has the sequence CASSPRDRFYEQYF. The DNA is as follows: TGTGCCAGCAGCCCCCGGGACAGATTCTACGAGCAGTACTTC.